The 14 T cell receptor beta chains in this list originate from one sample, sequenced in a study of blood T cell repertoires in COVID-19 (dated by TCRdb to 2019 to 2021). The receptor library was made with the immunoSEQ multiplex PCR assay. TCRdb retrieved this table from immuneACCESS and kept in-frame rearrangements only. Not all clones are present; in checked studies, unresolved V genes account for under half, and no reason is known for the remainder. For this sample the table gives 300,000 to 350,000 clones, of which approximately 88% were detected only once. The top ten clones comprise 5% of the sample. Material: PBMCs or T cells enriched from blood (not recorded which). The receptors were gathered from a man under 40 who had recovered from COVID-19.

The chain couples TRBV2 to TRBJ1-1; the match to TRBD1 covers 8 bases. Germline-derived CDR1 and CDR2 are SNHLY and FYNNEI. V was pared by 7 bases and J by 7 bases, with 8 bases of the junction left unmatched. CDR3 size: 13 residues. For the CDR3, the DNA is TGTGCCAGCAAGAGGGACAGGAATTTTGAAGCTTTCTTT. This codes for CASKRDRNFEAFF.

V usage is TRBV10-3 and J usage is TRBJ1-1; TRBD1 might be the D (6 bases). CDR1 is ENHRY, CDR2 SYGVKD, per germline. The ends were cut back, 7 bases at V and 1 base at J, with 19 bases in the middle. The CDR3 length is 16 residues. CDR3 DNA: TGTGCCATCAATCCAGGGGCAGGGTTCTCGAACACTGAAGCTTTCTTT. This sequence encodes CAINPGAGFSNTEAFF.

The J gene is TRBJ1-2, the V gene TRBV5-8, with 7 bases fitting TRBD1. V lost 1 base to trimming and J lost 2 bases; unmatched junction nucleotides: 5. Germline V gene lookup returns CDR1 SGHTS and CDR2 YDEGEE. This CDR3 is 15 amino acids long. The CDR3 nucleotides are TGTGCCAGCAGCTTGCGGGACAGCTACAACTATGGCTACACCTTC. Translating it yields CASSLRDSYNYGYTF.

This chain joins TRBV14 and TRBJ1-2, with D possibly TRBD1 on 6 matching bases. V was clipped by 1 base and J by 7 bases, with 16 bases between them. The germline V gene encodes CDR1 SGHDN and CDR2 FVKESK. The CDR3 has 15 amino acids. CDR3 residues: CASSQANREMSGYTF. In DNA, the CDR3 is TGTGCCAGCAGCCAAGCCAACAGGGAGATGAGTGGCTACACCTTC. The full variable domain, with the rest looked up from reference TRBV14 and TRBJ1-2, is EAGVTQFPSHSVIEKGQTVTLRCDPISGHDNLYWYRRVMGKEIKFLLHFVKESKQDESGMPNNRFLAERTGGTYSTLKVQPAELEDSGVYFCASSQANREMSGYTFGSGTRLTVV.

This chain uses TRBV19 with TRBJ2-5; 14 bases match TRBD2. V gave up 3 bases and J gave up 5 bases; unmatched junction bases: 8. This CDR3 is 17 amino acids long. The germline V gene encodes CDR1 LNHDA and CDR2 SQIVND (reference sequence). The DNA of the CDR3 is TGTGCCAGTAGTATCCAGACTAGCGGGGGGGCCAGGGAGACCCAGTACTTC. It encodes CASSIQTSGGARETQYF.

This clone was recorded a few times. The chain combines TRBV5-5 with TRBJ2-7, with 8 bases that match TRBD2. The CDR3 has 16 amino acids. J was trimmed by 0 bases and V by 4 bases; bases with no gene match: 9. Germline V gene data show CDR1 as SGHKS and CDR2 as YYEKEE (reference sequence). The DNA for the CDR3 is TGTGCCAGCAGCCCCCGGGCCACTAGCGGCTCCTACGAGCAGTACTTC. It encodes CASSPRATSGSYEQYF.

The chain is built from TRBV7-4 and TRBJ1-5; a possible D gene is TRBD1 (6 bases). V was pared by 7 bases and J by 4 bases, with 17 bases between. The germline V gene encodes CDR1 SGHVT and CDR2 SQSDAQ. The CDR3 is 15 amino acids. CDR3 sequence (DNA): TGTGCCAGCACCCCGAGACAGGTCGATAATCAGCCCCAGCATTTT. It specifies CASTPRQVDNQPQHF.

V usage is TRBV5-5 and J usage is TRBJ1-1; 8 positions match TRBD1. CDR1 and CDR2 from the germline V gene are SGHKS and YYEKEE (reference sequence). This CDR3 is built from 16 residues. J was trimmed by 1 base and V by 4 bases; bases with no gene match: 9. Here the CDR3 reads CASSPGPQGGNTEAFF. The CDR3 DNA reads TGTGCCAGCAGCCCGGGTCCACAGGGGGGGAACACTGAAGCTTTCTTT.

This sequence joins TRBV19 and TRBJ2-5; D may be TRBD1 (5 bases). The CDR3 spans 13 residues. The germline CDR1 and CDR2 sequences are LNHDA and SQIVND (reference sequence). V gave up 5 bases and J gave up 6 bases, with 13 bases separating them. CDR3 DNA: TGTGCCAGTAGTTCACAGGCGTCCCAGACCCAGTACTTC. This translates into CASSSQASQTQYF.

This clone was seen more than once but under ten times. V and J are TRBV6-5 and TRBJ1-2, with 7 bases aligning to TRBD1. Trimming removed 0 bases from V and 7 bases from J; junction bases left unmatched: 8. The CDR3 totals 15 residues. CDR1 is MNHEY and CDR2 is SVGAGI in the germline V gene. This CDR3 reads CASSYSRQGVSGYTF. The CDR3 DNA is TGTGCCAGCAGTTACTCCCGACAGGGTGTGAGTGGCTACACCTTC.

V usage is TRBV7-3 and J usage is TRBJ1-1; possibly TRBD1 for D (5 bases). The CDR3 consists of 14 residues. V lost 4 bases and J lost 1, with 10 bases in between. CDR1 and CDR2 from the germline V gene are SGHTA and FQGTGA. The CDR3 here is CASSSGLPNTEAFF. CDR3 in DNA: TGTGCCAGCAGCTCGGGACTGCCGAACACTGAAGCTTTCTTT.

This rearrangement joins TRBV11-3 to TRBJ2-2; possibly TRBD2 for D (6 bases). Trimming stripped 4 bases from V and 1 base from J, with 19 bases between. From germline, CDR1 is SGHNT and CDR2 YENEEA. There are 18 residues in the CDR3. The DNA of the CDR3 is TGTGCCAGCAGCTCCCCTGGACTGGGCGGGGAGAACACCGGGGAGCTGTTTTTT. Translating it yields CASSSPGLGGENTGELFF.

The chain recombines TRBV11-2 with TRBJ2-5; D remains ambiguous. CDR1 and CDR2 (germline): SGHAT, FQNNGV. With 5 bases removed from V and 5 bases from J, the gap between germline ends came to 15 bases. The CDR3 is 14 amino acids. CDR3 loop: CASSPPESRETQYF. The DNA for the CDR3 is TGTGCCAGCAGCCCCCCCGAATCGAGGGAGACCCAGTACTTC.

V gene TRBV19 combines with J gene TRBJ1-5; D call uncertain. The CDR3 runs to 15 residues. The germline V and J ends were trimmed by 4 bases and 3 bases, with 13 bases remaining between them. Germline V gives CDR1 LNHDA, CDR2 SQIVND (reference sequence). The CDR3 sequence is CASSTREESNQPQHF. The CDR3 nucleotides are TGTGCCAGTAGTACCCGTGAGGAGTCCAATCAGCCCCAGCATTTT.